This TCR beta chain was captured by sequencing in a study of shared clonotypes between healthy human individuals. CD45RO-negative CD8 cells positively selected for CCR7 made up the naive population, which excluded terminally differentiated effector memory CD45RA+ cells. The sample holds one count of this clone. This CDR3 spans 16 amino acids. The germline CDR1 and CDR2 sequences are MDHEN and SYDVKM. Sequencing used immunoSEQ multiplex PCR; TCRdb keeps in-frame clones, though not all of them. The table has around 600,000 clones, approximately 95% seen once. Source material: naive CD8+ T cells sorted from blood. This chain joins TRBV28 and TRBJ2-5, with 8 bases aligning to TRBD2. The end of the DNA aligns better with TRBJ2-7, so the J call may be wrong. The clonotype was recovered from a woman aged 25 to 39 in good health. The CDR3 reads CASSPLADYSNYEQYF. CDR3 nucleotide sequence: TGTGCCAGCAGTCCACTAGCGGACTATTCTAACTACGAGCAGTACTTC.